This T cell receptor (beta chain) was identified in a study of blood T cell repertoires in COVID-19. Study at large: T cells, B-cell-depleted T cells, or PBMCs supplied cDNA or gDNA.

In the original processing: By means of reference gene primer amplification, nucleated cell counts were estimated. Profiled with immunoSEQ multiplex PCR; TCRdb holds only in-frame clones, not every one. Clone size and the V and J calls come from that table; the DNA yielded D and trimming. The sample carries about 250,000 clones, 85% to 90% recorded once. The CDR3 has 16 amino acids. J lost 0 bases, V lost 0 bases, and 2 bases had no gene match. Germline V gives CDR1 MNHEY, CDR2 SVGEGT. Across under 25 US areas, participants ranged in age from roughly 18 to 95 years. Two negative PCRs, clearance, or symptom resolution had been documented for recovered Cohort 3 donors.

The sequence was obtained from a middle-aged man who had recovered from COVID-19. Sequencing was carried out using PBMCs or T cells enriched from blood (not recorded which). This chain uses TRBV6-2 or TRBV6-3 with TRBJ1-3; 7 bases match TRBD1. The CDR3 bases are TGTGCCAGCAGTTACTCGGGGACAGTCTCTGGAAACACCATATATTTT. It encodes CASSYSGTVSGNTIYF.